The 8 T cell receptor beta chains presented below share a single source sample, sequenced in a study of cytomegalovirus exposure and HLA in healthy donors. 13 Jbeta primers and 60 Vbeta primers were used for the PCR. Generated by immunoSEQ multiplex PCR, the TCRdb table keeps only in-frame clones and is missing some. The sample shows over 70,000 clones, under 85% of them seen only once. Specimen: PBMCs. The origin of the receptors is a male donor in good health and CMV-seronegative.

V usage is TRBV4-1 and J usage is TRBJ2-5; 10 positions agree with TRBD2. CDR3 length: 15 amino acids. Per the germline V gene, CDR1 is MGHRA and CDR2 is YSYEKL. The V segment lost 6 bases and the J segment 1 base; nucleotides outside the gene matches: 5. The CDR3 here is CASSLAGGLQETQYF. CDR3 sequence (DNA): TGCGCCAGCAGTTTAGCGGGGGGACTCCAAGAGACCCAGTACTTC.

V and J are TRBV7-9 and TRBJ1-6, with TRBD1 matching 7 bases. The CDR3 is made up of 16 amino acids. In germline, CDR1 is SEHNR, CDR2 FQNEAQ (reference sequence). V was clipped by 1 base and J by 14 bases; unmatched bases: 14. The CDR3 loop reads CASSLETGTAKFALHF. In DNA, the CDR3 is TGTGCCAGCAGCTTAGAAACCGGGACAGCAAAATTCGCCCTCCACTTT. The full variable domain, its missing parts supplied by reference TRBV7-9 and TRBJ1-6, is DTGVSQNPRHKITKRGQNVTFRCDPISEHNRLYWYRQTLGQGPEFLTYFQNEAQLEKSRLLSDRFSAERPKGSFSTLEIQRTEQGDSAMYLCASSLETGTAKFALHFGNGTRLTVT.

The V and J genes are TRBV6-5 and TRBJ2-5, with 10 bases fitting TRBD1. CDR1 and CDR2 (germline): MNHEY, SVGAGI. With V trimmed by 6 bases and J by 7 bases, 8 bases remained unmatched. This CDR3 has 14 residues. CDR3 in DNA: TGTGCCAGCAGAGGCGACAGGGGGCCCGTGACCCAGTACTTC. Translation: CASRGDRGPVTQYF.

The genes are TRBV6-6 and TRBJ1-2; 10 nucleotides match TRBD1. The CDR3 is 14 amino acids. Germline trimming cut 5 bases from V and 6 bases from J; bases unmatched to any gene: 6. Germline CDR1 MNHNY, CDR2 SVGAGI (reference sequence). The CDR3 nucleotides read TGTGCCAGCAGTAGGGACAGGGGAGCGAATGGCTACACCTTC. Translating gives CASSRDRGANGYTF.

The chain links TRBV5-1 to TRBJ2-5; tentatively, D is TRBD1 (5 bases). V was pared by 7 bases and J by 1 base, with 11 bases between. The germline CDR1 and CDR2 sequences are SGHRS and YFSETQ. The CDR3 sequence is 13 residues long. CDR3 DNA sequence: TGCGCCAGCTTTAGGGGCACCCAAGAGACCCAGTACTTC. The encoded protein is CASFRGTQETQYF.

This chain links TRBV7-9 with TRBJ1-2; possible D gene TRBD1, 6 bases. This CDR3 region has 14 residues. Trimming pared 1 base from V and 6 bases from J, leaving 12 bases between. The germline V gene encodes CDR1 SEHNR and CDR2 FQNEAQ (reference sequence). CDR3 sequence reads: CASSLVGHYNGYTF. DNA for the CDR3: TGTGCCAGCAGCTTAGTGGGACACTACAATGGCTACACCTTC.

The CDR3 protein is CASSLGLISYEQYF. In nucleotides, the CDR3 is TGTGCCAGCAGCTTAGGTCTTATCTCCTACGAGCAGTACTTC. The V gene is TRBV7-8, the J gene TRBJ2-7; D gene unclear. Trimming took off 1 base at V and 0 bases at J, with 7 bases between the two ends. The germline gives CDR1 SGHVS, CDR2 FQNEAQ. This CDR3 has 14 residues.

This clone was seen a single time. The chain carries TRBV28 and TRBJ2-1, with D maybe TRBD2 (7 bases). The V gene lost 7 bases and the J gene lost 3 bases, with 13 bases spanning the gap. This CDR3 comprises 14 residues. In germline, CDR1 is MDHEN, CDR2 SYDVKM. The CDR3 DNA is TGTGCCAGCACCCTGGGAGGGGGCTACAATGAGCAGTTCTTC. This sequence encodes CASTLGGGYNEQFF.